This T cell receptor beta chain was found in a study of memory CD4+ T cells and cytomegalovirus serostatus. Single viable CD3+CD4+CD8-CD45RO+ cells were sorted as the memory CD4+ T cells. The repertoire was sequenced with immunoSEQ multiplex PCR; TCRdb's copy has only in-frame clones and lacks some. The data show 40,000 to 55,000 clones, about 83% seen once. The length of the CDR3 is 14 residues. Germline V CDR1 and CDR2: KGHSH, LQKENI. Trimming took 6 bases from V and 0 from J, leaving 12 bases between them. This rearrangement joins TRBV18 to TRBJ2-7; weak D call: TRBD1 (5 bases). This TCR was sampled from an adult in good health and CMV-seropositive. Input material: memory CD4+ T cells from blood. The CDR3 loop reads CASSPWQGSYEQYF. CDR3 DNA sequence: TGTGCCAGCTCCCCCTGGCAGGGCTCCTACGAGCAGTACTTC.